The 17 T cell receptor beta chains given below trace back to one sample, sequenced in a study of blood T cell repertoires in COVID-19. The protocol was immunoSEQ multiplex PCR, while the TCRdb copy is restricted to in-frame clones and leaves out a portion. The sample carries some 670,000 clones, 80% to 90% recorded once. Sequencing was carried out using peripheral blood. Receptor source: a woman aged 18-29 years with acute or convalescent COVID-19.

The gene calls are TRBV15 and TRBJ2-5; maybe TRBD1 (6 bases). Trimming stripped 8 bases from V and 1 base from J, with 14 bases between. Germline assignment: CDR1 LNHNV and CDR2 YYDKDF (reference sequence). This CDR3 is 14 amino acids long. Written as DNA, the CDR3 is TGTGCCACCTTAGGACAGCCCATCCAAGAGACCCAGTACTTC. Translating gives CATLGQPIQETQYF.

V gene TRBV21-1 combines with J gene TRBJ2-1; the D call TRBD1 from the table was never checked on the DNA. TRBV21-1 is a documented pseudogene. The CDR3 consists of 17 residues. CDR3 sequence (DNA): TGTGCCAGCAGCAAAGCACGGACAGGGGGCTGCGTCAATGAGCAGTTCTTC. Translation: CASSKARTGGCVNEQFF.

The rearrangement joins TRBV5-4 to TRBJ2-7; 8 bases agree with TRBD1. This CDR3 contains 14 residues. V lost 0 bases and J lost 5; bases outside the gene matches: 4. Germline V gene data show CDR1 as SGHNT and CDR2 as YYREEE (reference sequence). This CDR3 reads CASSLGQGNNEQYF. The CDR3 coding sequence is TGTGCCAGCAGCTTGGGACAGGGGAATAACGAGCAGTACTTC.

The chain employs TRBV9 and TRBJ1-2, with 8 bases aligning to TRBD1. Germline CDR1 SGDLS, CDR2 YYNGEE. The length of the CDR3 is 14 residues. The trim removed 3 bases at V and 5 bases at J, leaving 6 bases unmatched. The CDR3 nucleotides are TGTGCCAGCAGCGCGCCCGGACAGGGTTATGGCTACACCTTC. This gives the protein CASSAPGQGYGYTF.

This clone was detected once. V is TRBV21-1 and J is TRBJ1-5. TRBV21-1 is annotated as a pseudogene. The length of the CDR3 is 17 residues. The CDR3 DNA reads TGTGCCAGCAGCAAAGTCCTGTGGGGGGATTACAATCAGCCCCAGCATTTT. This translates into CASSKVLWGDYNQPQHF.

This chain uses TRBV6-5 with TRBJ2-1; TRBD2 might be the D (5 bases). CDR1 is MNHEY, CDR2 SVGAGI, per germline. V dropped 7 bases and J dropped 0 bases, with 13 bases sitting between them. This CDR3 is 15 amino acids long. CDR3: CASTRGKSSYNEQFF. As DNA, the CDR3 is TGTGCCAGCACGAGAGGGAAGAGCTCCTACAATGAGCAGTTCTTC.

V gene TRBV19 combines with J gene TRBJ1-3; tentative D call: TRBD1 (5 bases). Germline V gene data show CDR1 as LNHDA and CDR2 as SQIVND (reference sequence). Trimming pared 7 bases from V and 4 bases from J, leaving 38 bases between. CDR3 length: 22 amino acids. DNA for the CDR3: TGTGCCAGTATAGGGGACGGGGGGTCGAACTCACGTTCGGGCCTTTTCGGAAACACCATATATTTT. Its translation: CASIGDGGSNSRSGLFGNTIYF.

The chain is built from TRBV21-1 and TRBJ1-5; the table's D call, TRBD1, has no DNA check behind it. TRBV21-1 is flagged as a pseudogene. The CDR3 length is 15 residues. CDR3 amino acids: CASRGGQVRNQPQHF. The CDR3 DNA follows: TGTGCCAGCAGGGGGGGACAGGTTCGCAATCAGCCCCAGCATTTT.

V is TRBV7-8 and J is TRBJ1-2, with D perhaps matching TRBD1 (5 bases). Per germline, CDR1 SGHVS and CDR2 FQNEAQ. This CDR3 is built from 13 residues. Trimming took off 3 bases at V and 8 bases at J, with 13 bases between the two ends. CDR3 region: CASSLLQAGGYTF. CDR3 DNA sequence: TGTGCCAGCAGCTTGTTACAGGCAGGAGGCTACACCTTC.

This rearrangement joins TRBV30 to TRBJ2-7; D possibly corresponds to TRBD1 (6 bases). Trimming shortened V by 5 bases and J by 2 bases, and 19 bases separated the two germline ends. There are 15 residues in the CDR3. Germline CDR1 reads GTSNPN; CDR2 reads SVGIG (reference sequence). DNA for the CDR3: TGTGCCTGGGACCAAGACAGGCCCCCCCCCTACGAGCAGTACTTC. This sequence encodes CAWDQDRPPPYEQYF.

J is TRBJ2-7 and V is TRBV6-2 or TRBV6-3; 11 nucleotides align to TRBD2. CDR1 is MNHEY and CDR2 is SVGEGT in the germline V gene. The J segment lost 4 bases and the V segment lost 4 bases, leaving 15 bases of the junction unmatched. The CDR3 extends over 18 amino acids. CDR3: CASSFLPGTSGPSYEQYF. The CDR3 DNA follows: TGTGCCAGCAGTTTCCTCCCTGGGACTAGCGGACCTTCTTACGAGCAGTACTTC.

This chain joins TRBV9 and TRBJ1-2; D remains ambiguous. Germline V CDR1 and CDR2: SGDLS, YYNGEE. Trimming pared 4 bases from V and 0 bases from J, leaving 10 bases between. The CDR3 runs 14 residues. CDR3 coding DNA: TGTGCCAGCAGCCTCCGAGAGGCTAACTATGGCTACACCTTC. Residues: CASSLREANYGYTF.

The V gene is TRBV14, the J gene TRBJ1-3, with no clear D. Trimming removed 1 base at V and 2 bases at J, with 9 bases between. The CDR3 totals 15 residues. CDR1 is SGHDN and CDR2 is FVKESK in the germline V gene. CDR3 protein: CASSQAAGTGNTIYF. The CDR3 DNA is TGTGCCAGCAGCCAAGCTGCGGGTACTGGAAACACCATATATTTT.

The genes are TRBV5-1 and TRBJ2-3; D is perhaps TRBD1 (5 bases). CDR3 length equals 15 residues. Germline-derived CDR1 and CDR2 are SGHRS and YFSETQ. V lost 4 bases to trimming and J lost 4 bases, with 16 bases between them. The CDR3 DNA is TGCGCCAGCAGCGGCCAGGCAGGGATCCCAGATACGCAGTATTTT. Encoded protein: CASSGQAGIPDTQYF. The full variable domain, with the rest looked up from reference TRBV5-1 and TRBJ2-3, is KAGVTQTPRYLIKTRGQQVTLSCSPISGHRSVSWYQQTPGQGLQFLFEYFSETQRNKGNFPGRFSGRQFSNSRSEMNVSTLELGDSALYLCASSGQAGIPDTQYFGPGTRLTVL.

The chain is built from TRBV5-1 and TRBJ1-1; tentatively, D is TRBD1 (5 bases). Germline V gene data show CDR1 as SGHRS and CDR2 as YFSETQ. V lost 5 bases and J lost 1, with 9 bases in between. The CDR3 loop spans 13 amino acids. CDR3 bases: TGCGCCAGCAGGGACGGACAGAACACTGAAGCTTTCTTT. This gives the protein CASRDGQNTEAFF.

J is TRBJ1-5 and V is TRBV19; 7 bases agree with TRBD1. Germline lookup yields CDR1 LNHDA and CDR2 SQIVND (reference sequence). J lost 2 bases, V lost 6 bases, and 13 bases had no gene match. The CDR3 sequence is 17 residues long. Here the CDR3 DNA reads TGTGCCAGTAGGCCAGACAGGGAACGCAGGGGCAATCAGCCCCAGCATTTT. Residues: CASRPDRERRGNQPQHF. The full variable domain, its missing parts supplied by reference TRBV19 and TRBJ1-5, is DGGITQSPKYLFRKEGQNVTLSCEQNLNHDAMYWYRQDPGQGLRLIYYSQIVNDFQKGDIAEGYSVSREKKESFPLTVTSAQKNPTAFYLCASRPDRERRGNQPQHFGDGTRLSIL.

This clone was seen just once. The V call is TRBV6-2 or TRBV6-3, the J call TRBJ2-2; 7 bases fit TRBD1. This CDR3 is built from 14 residues. Per germline, CDR1 MNHEY and CDR2 SVGEGT. V lost 5 bases and J lost 1; bases outside the gene matches: 1. This CDR3 reads CASSGTENTGELFF. CDR3 nucleotides: TGTGCCAGCAGTGGGACAGAGAACACCGGGGAGCTGTTTTTT.